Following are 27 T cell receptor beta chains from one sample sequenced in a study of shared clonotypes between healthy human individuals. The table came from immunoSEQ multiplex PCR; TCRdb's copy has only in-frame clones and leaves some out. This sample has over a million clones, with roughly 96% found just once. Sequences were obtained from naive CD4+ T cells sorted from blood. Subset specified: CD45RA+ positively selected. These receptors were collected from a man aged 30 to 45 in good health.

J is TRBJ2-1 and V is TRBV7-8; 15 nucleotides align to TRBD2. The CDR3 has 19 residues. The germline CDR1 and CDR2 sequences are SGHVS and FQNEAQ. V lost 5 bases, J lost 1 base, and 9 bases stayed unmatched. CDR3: CASSRGLAGGLRSYNEQFF. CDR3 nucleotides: TGTGCCAGCAGCCGGGGACTAGCGGGAGGCCTCCGGTCCTACAATGAGCAGTTCTTC.

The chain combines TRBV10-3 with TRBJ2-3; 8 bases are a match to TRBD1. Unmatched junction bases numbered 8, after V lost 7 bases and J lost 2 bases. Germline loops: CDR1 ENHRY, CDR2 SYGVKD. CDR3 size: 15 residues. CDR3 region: CAIKGGQANTDTQYF. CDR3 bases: TGTGCCATCAAGGGGGGACAGGCAAACACAGATACGCAGTATTTT.

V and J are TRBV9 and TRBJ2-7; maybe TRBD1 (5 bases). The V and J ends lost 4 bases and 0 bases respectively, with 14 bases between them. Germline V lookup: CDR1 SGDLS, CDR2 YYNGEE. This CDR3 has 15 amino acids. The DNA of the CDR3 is TGTGCCAGCAGCCCCCAGGGAACCCCCTCCTACGAGCAGTACTTC. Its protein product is CASSPQGTPSYEQYF.

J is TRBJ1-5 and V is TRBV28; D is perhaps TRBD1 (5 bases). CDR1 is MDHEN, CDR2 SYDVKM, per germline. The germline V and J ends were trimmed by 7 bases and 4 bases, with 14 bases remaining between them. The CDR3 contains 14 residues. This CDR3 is CASTPSGGNQPQHF. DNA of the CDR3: TGTGCCAGCACCCCCTCGGGGGGGAATCAGCCCCAGCATTTT. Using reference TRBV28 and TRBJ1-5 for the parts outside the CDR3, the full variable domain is DVKVTQSSRYLVKRTGEKVFLECVQDMDHENMFWYRQDPGLGLRLIYFSYDVKMKEKGDIPEGYSVSREKKERFSLILESASTNQTSMYLCASTPSGGNQPQHFGDGTRLSIL.

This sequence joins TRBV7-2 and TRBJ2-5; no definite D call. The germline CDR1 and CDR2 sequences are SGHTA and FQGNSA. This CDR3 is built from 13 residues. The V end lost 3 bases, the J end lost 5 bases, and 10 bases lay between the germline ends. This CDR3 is CASSLNPPETQYF. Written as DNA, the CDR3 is TGTGCCAGCAGCTTGAATCCTCCCGAGACCCAGTACTTC. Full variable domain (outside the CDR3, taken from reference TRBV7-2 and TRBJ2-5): GAGVSQSPSNKVTEKGKDVELRCDPISGHTALYWYRQSLGQGLEFLIYFQGNSAPDKSGLPSDRFSAERTGGSVSTLTIQRTQQEDSAVYLCASSLNPPETQYFGPGTRLLVL.

CDR3 DNA sequence: TGTGCCAGCGCGGGGGGGACAGGGCAAAACTATGGCTACACCTTC. It encodes CASAGGTGQNYGYTF. This sequence joins TRBV2 and TRBJ1-2, with 9 nucleotides matching TRBD1. Germline V gene lookup returns CDR1 SNHLY and CDR2 FYNNEI. The junction had 9 bases not matched to a gene; V was cut back by 8 bases and J by 2 bases. This CDR3 has 15 amino acids.

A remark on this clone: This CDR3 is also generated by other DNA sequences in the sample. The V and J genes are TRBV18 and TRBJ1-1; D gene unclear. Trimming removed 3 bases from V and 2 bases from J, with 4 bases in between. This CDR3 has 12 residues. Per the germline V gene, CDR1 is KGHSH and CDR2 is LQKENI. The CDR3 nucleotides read TGTGCCAGCTCACCGGGCAACACTGAAGCTTTCTTT. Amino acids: CASSPGNTEAFF.

CDR3 DNA: TGTGCCAGCAGCTTAGCGGTAGTGCCAACAGATACGCAGTATTTT. It yields the protein CASSLAVVPTDTQYF. V is TRBV7-2 and J is TRBJ2-3; D is unresolved. The CDR3 covers 15 residues. V was cut by 0 bases and J by 3 bases, with 10 bases left in between. Per germline, CDR1 SGHTA and CDR2 FQGNSA.

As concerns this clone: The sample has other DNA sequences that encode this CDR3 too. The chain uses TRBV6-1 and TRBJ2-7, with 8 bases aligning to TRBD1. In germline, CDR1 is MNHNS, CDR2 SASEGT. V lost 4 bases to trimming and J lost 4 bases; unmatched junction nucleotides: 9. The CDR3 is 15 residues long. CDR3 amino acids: CASSAPGTGPYEQYF. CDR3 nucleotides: TGTGCCAGCAGTGCCCCCGGGACAGGCCCTTACGAGCAGTACTTC.

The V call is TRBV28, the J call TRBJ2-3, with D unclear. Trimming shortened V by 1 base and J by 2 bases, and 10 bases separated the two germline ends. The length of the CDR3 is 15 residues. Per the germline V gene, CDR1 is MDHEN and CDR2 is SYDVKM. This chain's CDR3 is CASSLFGTSTDTQYF. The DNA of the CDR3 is TGTGCCAGCAGTTTATTCGGCACCTCCACAGATACGCAGTATTTT.

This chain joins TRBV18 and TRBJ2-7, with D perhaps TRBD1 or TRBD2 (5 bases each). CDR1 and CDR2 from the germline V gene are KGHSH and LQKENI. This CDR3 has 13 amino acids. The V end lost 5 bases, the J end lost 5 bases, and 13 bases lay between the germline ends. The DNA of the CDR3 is TGTGCCAGCTCAATATTAGGGGACCACGAGCAGTACTTC. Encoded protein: CASSILGDHEQYF.

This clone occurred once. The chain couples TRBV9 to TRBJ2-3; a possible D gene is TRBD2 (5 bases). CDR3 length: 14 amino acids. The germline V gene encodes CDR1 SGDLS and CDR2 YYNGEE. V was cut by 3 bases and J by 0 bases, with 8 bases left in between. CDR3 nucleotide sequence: TGTGCCAGCAGCGGTAGCGCCAGCACAGATACGCAGTATTTT. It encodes CASSGSASTDTQYF.

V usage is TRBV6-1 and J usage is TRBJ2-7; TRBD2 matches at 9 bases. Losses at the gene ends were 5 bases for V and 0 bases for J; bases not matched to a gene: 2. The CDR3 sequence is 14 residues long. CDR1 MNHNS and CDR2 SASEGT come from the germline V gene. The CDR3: CASSIAGDSYEQYF. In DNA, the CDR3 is TGTGCCAGCAGTATAGCGGGAGACTCCTACGAGCAGTACTTC.

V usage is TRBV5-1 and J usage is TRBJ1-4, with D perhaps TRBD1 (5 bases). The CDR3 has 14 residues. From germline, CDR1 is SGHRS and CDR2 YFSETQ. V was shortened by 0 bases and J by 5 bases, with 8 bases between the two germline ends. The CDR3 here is CASSLDRRNEKLFF. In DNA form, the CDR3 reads TGCGCCAGCAGCTTGGACAGGCGCAATGAAAAACTGTTTTTT.

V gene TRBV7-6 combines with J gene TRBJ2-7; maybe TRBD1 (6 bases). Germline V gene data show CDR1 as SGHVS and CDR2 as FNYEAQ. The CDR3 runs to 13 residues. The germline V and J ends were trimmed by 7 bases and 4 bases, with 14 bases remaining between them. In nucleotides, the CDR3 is TGTGCCAGCACCCACGCACAGGGATACGAGCAGTACTTC. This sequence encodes CASTHAQGYEQYF. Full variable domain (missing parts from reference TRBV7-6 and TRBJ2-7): GAGVSQSPRYKVTKRGQDVALRCDPISGHVSLYWYRQALGQGPEFLTYFNYEAQQDKSGLPNDRFSAERPEGSISTLTIQRTEQRDSAMYRCASTHAQGYEQYFGPGTRLTVT.

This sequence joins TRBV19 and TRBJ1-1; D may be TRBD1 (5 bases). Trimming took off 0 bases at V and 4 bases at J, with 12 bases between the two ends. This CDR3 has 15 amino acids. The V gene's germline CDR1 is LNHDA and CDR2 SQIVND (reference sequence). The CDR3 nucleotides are TGTGCCAGTAGTATAGATCGGGGGGAGCTCACTGAAGCTTTCTTT. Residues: CASSIDRGELTEAFF.

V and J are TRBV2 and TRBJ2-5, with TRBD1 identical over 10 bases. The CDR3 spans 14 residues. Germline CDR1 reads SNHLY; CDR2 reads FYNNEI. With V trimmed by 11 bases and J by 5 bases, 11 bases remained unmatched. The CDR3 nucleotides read TGTGCCGCGGCCCGGGACAGGGGTGTGGAGACCCAGTACTTC. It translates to CAAARDRGVETQYF.

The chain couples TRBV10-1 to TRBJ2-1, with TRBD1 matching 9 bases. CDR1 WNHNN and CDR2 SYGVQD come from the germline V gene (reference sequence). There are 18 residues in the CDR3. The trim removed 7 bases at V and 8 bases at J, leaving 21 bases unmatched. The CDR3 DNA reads TGCGCCAGCAACACCGGGACAGGGAAAACCGCACATCAAGATGAGCAGTTCTTC. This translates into CASNTGTGKTAHQDEQFF.

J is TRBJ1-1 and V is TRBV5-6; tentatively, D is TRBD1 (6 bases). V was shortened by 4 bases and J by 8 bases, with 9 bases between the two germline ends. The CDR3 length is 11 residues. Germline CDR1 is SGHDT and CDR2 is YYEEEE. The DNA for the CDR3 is TGTGCCAGCAGCGGGGGCCCGGAAGCTTTCTTT. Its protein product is CASSGGPEAFF. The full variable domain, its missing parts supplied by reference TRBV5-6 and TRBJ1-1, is DAGVTQSPTHLIKTRGQQVTLRCSPKSGHDTVSWYQQALGQGPQFIFQYYEEEERQRGNFPDRFSGHQFPNYSSELNVNALLLGDSALYLCASSGGPEAFFGQGTRLTVV.

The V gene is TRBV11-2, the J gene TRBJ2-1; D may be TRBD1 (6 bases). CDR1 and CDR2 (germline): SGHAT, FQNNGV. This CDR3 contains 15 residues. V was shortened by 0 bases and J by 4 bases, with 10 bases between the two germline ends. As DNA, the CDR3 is TGTGCCAGCAGCTTAGAGGACAGATTGTACAATGAGCAGTTCTTC. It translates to CASSLEDRLYNEQFF. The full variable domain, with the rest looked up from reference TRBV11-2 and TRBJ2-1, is EAGVAQSPRYKIIEKRQSVAFWCNPISGHATLYWYQQILGQGPKLLIQFQNNGVVDDSQLPKDRFSAERLKGVDSTLKIQPAKLEDSAVYLCASSLEDRLYNEQFFGPGTRLTVL.

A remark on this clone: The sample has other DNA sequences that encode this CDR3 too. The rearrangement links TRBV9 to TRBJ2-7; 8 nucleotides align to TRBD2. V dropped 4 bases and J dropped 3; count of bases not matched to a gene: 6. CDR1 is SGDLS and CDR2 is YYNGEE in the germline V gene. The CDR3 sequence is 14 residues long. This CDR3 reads CASSPGLAGYEQYF. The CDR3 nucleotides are TGTGCCAGCAGCCCCGGACTAGCAGGCTACGAGCAGTACTTC.

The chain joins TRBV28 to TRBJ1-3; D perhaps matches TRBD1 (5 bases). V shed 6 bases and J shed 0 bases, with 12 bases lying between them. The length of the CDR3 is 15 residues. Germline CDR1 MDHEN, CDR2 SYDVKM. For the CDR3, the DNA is TGTGCCAGCAGCTTCGACAGCTCCTCTGGAAACACCATATATTTT. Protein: CASSFDSSSGNTIYF. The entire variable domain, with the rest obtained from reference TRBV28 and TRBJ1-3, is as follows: DVKVTQSSRYLVKRTGEKVFLECVQDMDHENMFWYRQDPGLGLRLIYFSYDVKMKEKGDIPEGYSVSREKKERFSLILESASTNQTSMYLCASSFDSSSGNTIYFGEGSWLTVV.

Written as DNA, the CDR3 is TGTGCCAGCAGACTAACAGGGAGGTCCGATGAAAAACTGTTTTTT. As protein: CASRLTGRSDEKLFF. The chain combines TRBV27 with TRBJ1-4; perhaps TRBD1 as D (6 bases). The ends were cut back, 6 bases at V and 6 bases at J, with 17 bases in the middle. Per germline, CDR1 MNHEY and CDR2 SMNVEV (reference sequence). This CDR3 spans 15 amino acids.

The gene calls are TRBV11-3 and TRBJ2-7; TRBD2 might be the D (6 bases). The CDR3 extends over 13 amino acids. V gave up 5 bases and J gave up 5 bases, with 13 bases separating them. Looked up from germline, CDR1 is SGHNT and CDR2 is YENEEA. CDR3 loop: CASSTGSGDEQYF. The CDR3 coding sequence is TGTGCCAGCAGCACAGGATCGGGGGACGAGCAGTACTTC.

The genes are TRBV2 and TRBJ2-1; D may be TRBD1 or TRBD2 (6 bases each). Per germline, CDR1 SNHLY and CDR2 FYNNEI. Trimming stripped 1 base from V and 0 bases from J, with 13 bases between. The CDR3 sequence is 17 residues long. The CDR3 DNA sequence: TGTGCCAGCAGTGAAGGGGGGGCGGAGCTCTCCTACAATGAGCAGTTCTTC. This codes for CASSEGGAELSYNEQFF.

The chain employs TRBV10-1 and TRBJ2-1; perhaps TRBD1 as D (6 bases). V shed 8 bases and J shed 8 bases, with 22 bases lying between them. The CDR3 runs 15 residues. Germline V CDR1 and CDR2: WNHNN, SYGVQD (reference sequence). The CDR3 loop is CASSDRTGTLDEQFF. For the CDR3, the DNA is TGCGCCAGCTCCGATCGAACCGGGACACTGGATGAGCAGTTCTTC.

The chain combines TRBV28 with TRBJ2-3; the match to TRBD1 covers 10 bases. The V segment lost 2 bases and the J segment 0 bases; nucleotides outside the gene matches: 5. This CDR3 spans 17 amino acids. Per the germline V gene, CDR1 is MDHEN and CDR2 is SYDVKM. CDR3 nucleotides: TGTGCCAGCAGTTTAGTCCCGGGACAGGGGAGCACAGATACGCAGTATTTT. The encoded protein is CASSLVPGQGSTDTQYF.